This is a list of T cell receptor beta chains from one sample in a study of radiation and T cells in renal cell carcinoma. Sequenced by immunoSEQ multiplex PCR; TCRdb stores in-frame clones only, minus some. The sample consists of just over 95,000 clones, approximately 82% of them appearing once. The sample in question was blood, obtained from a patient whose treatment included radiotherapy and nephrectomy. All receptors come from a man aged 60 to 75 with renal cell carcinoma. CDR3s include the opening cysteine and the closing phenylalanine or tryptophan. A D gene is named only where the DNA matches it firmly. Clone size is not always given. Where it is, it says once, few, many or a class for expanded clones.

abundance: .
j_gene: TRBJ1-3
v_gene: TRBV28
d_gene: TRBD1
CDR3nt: TGTGCCAGCAGAAGGGACAGGGGGCGGGGAAACACCATATATTTT
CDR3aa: CASRRDRGRGNTIYF

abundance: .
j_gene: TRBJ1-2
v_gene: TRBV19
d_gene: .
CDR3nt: TGTGCCAGTAGTACTCGGACAGTCTATGGCTACACCTTC
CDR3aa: CASSTRTVYGYTF

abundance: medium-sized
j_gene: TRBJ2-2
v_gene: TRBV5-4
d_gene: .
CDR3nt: TGTGCCAGCAGCCTAGGCTCCGGGGAGCTGTTTTTT
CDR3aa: CASSLGSGELFF

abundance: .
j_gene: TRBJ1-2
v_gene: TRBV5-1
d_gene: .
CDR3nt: TGCGCCAGCAGGCAAGGAGAGAACTATGGCTACACCTTC
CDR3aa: CASRQGENYGYTF

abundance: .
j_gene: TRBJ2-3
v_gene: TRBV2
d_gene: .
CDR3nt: TGTGCCAGCTCTGTTCGCGTCAGGCAGGATACGCAGTATTTT
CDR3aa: CASSVRVRQDTQYF

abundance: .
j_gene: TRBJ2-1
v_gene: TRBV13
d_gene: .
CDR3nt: TGTGCCAGCACCTCTCCCCGCAATGAGCAGTTCTTC
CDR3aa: CASTSPRNEQFF

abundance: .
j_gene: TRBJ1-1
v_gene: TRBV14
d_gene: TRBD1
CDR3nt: TGTGCCAGCAGCCTCCAGGGGGTAGTCACTGAAGCTTTCTTT
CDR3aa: CASSLQGVVTEAFF

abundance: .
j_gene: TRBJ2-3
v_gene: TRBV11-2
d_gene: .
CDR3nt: TGTGCCAGCAGCTACCGGGACAGCACAGATACGCAGTATTTT
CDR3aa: CASSYRDSTDTQYF

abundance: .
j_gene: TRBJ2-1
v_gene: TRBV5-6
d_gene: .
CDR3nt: TGTGCCAGCAGCTTGTTGGACAGATACTACAATGAGCAGTTCTTC
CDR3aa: CASSLLDRYYNEQFF

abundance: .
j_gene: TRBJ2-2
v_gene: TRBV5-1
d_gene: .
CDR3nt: TGCGCCAGCAGTCGGCGGGGGAACACCGGGGAGCTGTTTTTT
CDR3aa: CASSRRGNTGELFF

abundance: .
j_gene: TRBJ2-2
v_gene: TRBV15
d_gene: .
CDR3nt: TGTGCCACCAGCCCTGAATACTCGAACACCGGGGAGCTGTTTTTT
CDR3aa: CATSPEYSNTGELFF

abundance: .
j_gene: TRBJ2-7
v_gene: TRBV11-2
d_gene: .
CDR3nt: TGTGCCAGCAGTAAGAACCCCGGGTACGAGCAGTACTTC
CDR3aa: CASSKNPGYEQYF

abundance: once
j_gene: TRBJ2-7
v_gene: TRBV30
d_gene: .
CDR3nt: TGTGCCTGGAGCGCAGGGATCGACGAGCAGTACTTC
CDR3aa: CAWSAGIDEQYF

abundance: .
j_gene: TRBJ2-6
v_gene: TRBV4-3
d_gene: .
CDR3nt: TGCGCCAGCAGCCAAGATACTGGGGCCAACGTCCTGACTTTC
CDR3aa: CASSQDTGANVLTF

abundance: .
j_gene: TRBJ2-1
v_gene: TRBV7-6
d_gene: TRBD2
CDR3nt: TGTGCCAGCAGGTCCGGGACTAGCGGGGTCAATGAGCAGTTCTTC
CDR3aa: CASRSGTSGVNEQFF